A selection of T cell receptor beta chains follows, all from one sample in a study of early stage breast cancer tumors. Sequenced by immunoSEQ multiplex PCR; TCRdb stores in-frame clones only, minus some. This sample has about 25,000 clones, with roughly 64% found just once. The material sequenced was breast tumor tissue. The receptors here all came from a person aged 60 to 70 with breast cancer. Both conserved end residues are part of each CDR3. D genes are given only for firm matches. Only part of the rows carry a size: once, few, many, or a class if the clone is expanded.

abundance | j_gene | d_gene | v_gene | CDR3aa | CDR3nt
- | TRBJ2-1 | - | TRBV7-2 | CASSFNQAGEQFF | TGTGCCAGCAGCTTCAATCAGGCCGGCGAGCAGTTCTTC
few | TRBJ1-1 | - | TRBV2 | CASNGHRVNTEAFF | TGTGCCAGCAACGGTCACAGGGTGAACACTGAAGCTTTCTTT
once | TRBJ1-2 | - | TRBV7-9 | CASSQDRFTGGYTF | TGCGCCAGCAGCCAAGATCGGTTTACGGGTGGCTACACCTTC
- | TRBJ2-7 | TRBD1 | TRBV28 | CASSHGYSGQGHEQYF | TGTGCCAGCAGCCATGGATATTCGGGACAGGGCCATGAGCAGTACTTC
- | TRBJ2-7 | TRBD1 | TRBV19 | CASRKGQVGVYEQYF | TGTGCCAGTAGGAAAGGACAGGTCGGGGTCTACGAGCAGTACTTC
- | TRBJ1-5 | - | TRBV2 | CASLQRGNQPQHF | TGTGCCAGTTTACAGAGGGGCAATCAGCCCCAGCATTTT
- | TRBJ2-3 | TRBD2 | TRBV9 | CASSPGGGEDTQYF | TGTGCCAGCAGCCCTGGGGGAGGGGAAGATACGCAGTATTTT
- | TRBJ1-1 | - | TRBV19 | CASTGWGAEDTEAFF | TGTGCCAGTACCGGATGGGGAGCTGAGGACACTGAAGCTTTCTTT
- | TRBJ2-7 | - | TRBV21-1 | CASSPHEDRGEQYF | TGTGCCAGCAGCCCACACGAGGACAGGGGCGAGCAGTACTTC
- | TRBJ2-1 | - | TRBV4-3 | CASSPTPTRRVKNEQFF | TGCGCCAGCAGCCCCACGCCGACCCGTCGGGTGAAAAATGAGCAGTTCTTC
- | TRBJ2-4 | - | TRBV5-6 | CASSQLGSGLAHIQYF | TGTGCCAGCAGTCAATTGGGGTCGGGGCTAGCGCACATTCAGTACTTC
- | TRBJ1-2 | - | TRBV5-6 | CASSYSSQGPYGYTF | TGTGCCAGCAGCTACTCCTCCCAGGGTCCCTATGGCTACACCTTC
- | TRBJ2-7 | TRBD1 | TRBV5-4 | CASSLDRGPSEQYF | TGTGCCAGCAGCTTGGACAGGGGGCCGTCCGAGCAGTACTTC
- | TRBJ1-2 | - | TRBV6-4 | CASSTGSSGYGYTF | TGTGCCAGCAGTACCGGGTCCAGCGGATATGGCTACACCTTC
- | TRBJ2-1 | TRBD2 | TRBV18 | CASSPRQLAGVEGNEQFF | TGTGCCAGCTCACCCCGGCAACTAGCGGGAGTAGAGGGCAATGAGCAGTTCTTC
- | TRBJ2-7 | TRBD2 | TRBV7-9 | CASSRGLAGGPAYEQYF | TGTGCCAGCAGCCGCGGACTAGCGGGAGGGCCTGCCTACGAGCAGTACTTC
- | TRBJ1-1 | - | TRBV19 | CATATGPAATEAFF | TGTGCCACCGCAACAGGGCCGGCGGCCACTGAAGCTTTCTTT
many | TRBJ2-1 | - | TRBV27 | CASSLGAKPHNEQFF | TGTGCCAGCAGTTTAGGGGCCAAACCCCACAATGAGCAGTTCTTC
- | TRBJ2-1 | TRBD1 | TRBV29-1 | CSVEGSGQGKVDEQFF | TGCAGCGTTGAAGGGTCAGGACAGGGGAAAGTGGATGAGCAGTTCTTC
- | TRBJ2-5 | TRBD2 | TRBV30 | CAWSALAGETQYF | TGTGCCTGGAGCGCCTTAGCGGGTGAGACCCAGTACTTC
medium-sized | TRBJ1-1 | TRBD1 | TRBV10-2 | CASNHRGGTEAFF | TGCGCCAGCAATCACAGGGGCGGTACTGAAGCTTTCTTT
- | TRBJ2-1 | TRBD2 | TRBV7-3 | CASSPGLAAYNEQFF | TGTGCCAGCAGCCCCGGACTAGCGGCCTACAATGAGCAGTTCTTC
- | TRBJ1-1 | TRBD1 | TRBV7-2 | CASRWTGQNTEAFF | TGTGCCAGCAGGTGGACAGGCCAGAACACTGAAGCTTTCTTT
- | TRBJ2-2 | TRBD2 | TRBV9 | CASSVLSSGRVRGTGELFF | TGTGCCAGCAGCGTATTGTCTAGCGGGAGGGTAAGGGGCACCGGGGAGCTGTTTTTT
- | TRBJ2-2 | TRBD2 | TRBV5-6 | CASSPKRLAGHTGELFF | TGTGCCAGCAGCCCTAAGCGACTAGCGGGACACACCGGGGAGCTGTTTTTT
- | TRBJ1-4 | - | TRBV27 | CASSFFRAATNEKLFF | TGTGCCAGCAGTTTTTTCAGGGCTGCAACTAATGAAAAACTGTTTTTT
once | TRBJ2-7 | TRBD1 | TRBV10-3 | CAIKGQGVGHEQYF | TGTGCCATCAAAGGACAGGGTGTTGGACACGAGCAGTACTTC
- | TRBJ2-2 | - | TRBV5-6 | CASSLTTNTGELFF | TGTGCCAGCAGCTTGACAACGAACACCGGGGAGCTGTTTTTT
few | TRBJ1-3 | - | TRBV28 | CASSSPDFSDGNTIYF | TGTGCCAGCAGCTCCCCTGACTTTAGCGATGGAAACACCATATATTTT
- | TRBJ2-3 | TRBD2 | TRBV30 | CAWSLAGYGVDTQYF | TGTGCCTGGAGCTTAGCGGGTTATGGCGTGGATACGCAGTATTTT
- | TRBJ2-1 | - | TRBV21-1 | CASSRKRMGSRTDWKNEQFF | TGTGCCAGCAGCCGGAAGAGGATGGGTTCTCGGACAGACTGGAAAAATGAGCAGTTCTTC
- | TRBJ2-3 | - | TRBV18 | CASSPPEAGDTQYF | TGTGCCAGCTCACCACCGGAAGCCGGGGATACGCAGTATTTT
once | TRBJ2-7 | - | TRBV29-1 | CSVLQGTHEQYF | TGCAGCGTTCTACAGGGCACCCACGAGCAGTACTTC
- | TRBJ1-4 | - | TRBV18 | CASSPAAEGTNEKLFF | TGTGCCAGCTCACCCGCCGCGGAGGGGACTAATGAAAAACTGTTTTTT
- | TRBJ1-4 | TRBD1 | TRBV6-6 | CASSYPTGGGEKLFF | TGTGCCAGCAGTTACCCGACAGGGGGCGGAGAAAAACTGTTTTTT
- | TRBJ2-2 | - | TRBV5-1 | CASSLQQGGSTGELFF | TGCGCCAGCAGCTTGCAACAGGGTGGAAGCACCGGGGAGCTGTTTTTT
- | TRBJ2-7 | - | TRBV27 | CASSLSGLNYEQYF | TGTGCCAGCAGTTTATCAGGACTTAACTACGAGCAGTACTTC
- | TRBJ2-3 | - | TRBV4-2 | CASSQDGPGVPTDTQYF | TGTGCCAGCAGCCAAGATGGTCCGGGAGTGCCGACAGATACGCAGTATTTT
- | TRBJ2-5 | - | TRBV10-2 | CASSDSGETQYF | TGCGCCAGCAGCGATAGCGGAGAGACCCAGTACTTC
- | TRBJ2-3 | - | TRBV18 | CASSRAGGQSTDTQYF | TGTGCCAGCTCACGGGCAGGAGGGCAGAGCACAGATACGCAGTATTTT
- | TRBJ1-1 | - | TRBV20-1 | CKPGNPEAFF | TGCAAGCCGGGGAATCCTGAAGCTTTCTTT
- | TRBJ2-5 | - | TRBV19 | CASTPDPGETQYF | TGTGCCAGTACCCCGGATCCGGGGGAGACCCAGTACTTC
few | TRBJ1-1 | TRBD1 | TRBV5-3 | CARTYPNRQGLTEAFF | TGTGCCAGAACCTACCCCAACCGACAGGGACTCACTGAAGCTTTCTTT
- | TRBJ1-5 | - | TRBV27 | CASKALGWGQPQHF | TGTGCCAGCAAGGCACTAGGGTGGGGACAGCCCCAGCATTTT
- | TRBJ1-4 | - | TRBV4-2 | CASSQDRGKAIKATNEKLFF | TGTGCCAGCAGCCAAGATCGCGGGAAAGCAATCAAGGCAACTAATGAAAAACTGTTTTTT
- | TRBJ2-5 | - | TRBV4-3 | CASSQVSKGDETQYF | TGCGCCAGCAGCCAAGTGAGTAAGGGAGATGAGACCCAGTACTTC
few | TRBJ2-5 | TRBD2 | TRBV4-1 | CASSQDRRGTSGVTYQETQYF | TGCGCCAGCAGCCAAGATCGGAGGGGGACTAGCGGGGTGACGTACCAAGAGACCCAGTACTTC
- | TRBJ2-5 | - | TRBV4-3 | CASSQEAWRETQYF | TGCGCCAGCAGCCAAGAGGCCTGGCGGGAGACCCAGTACTTC
- | TRBJ1-3 | TRBD1 | TRBV30 | CAWKQGAGNTIYF | TGTGCCTGGAAACAGGGGGCTGGAAACACCATATATTTT
- | TRBJ2-5 | - | TRBV7-8 | CASSRTARGETQYF | TGTGCCAGCAGCCGGACGGCCAGGGGAGAGACCCAGTACTTC
- | TRBJ2-1 | TRBD2 | TRBV5-1 | CASSLSQGGNNEQFF | TGCGCCAGCAGCTTGAGTCAGGGAGGGAACAATGAGCAGTTCTTC
- | TRBJ1-2 | - | TRBV19 | CASSFGQSSYGYTF | TGTGCCAGTAGTTTCGGACAGAGTTCCTATGGCTACACCTTC
- | TRBJ2-5 | TRBD2 | TRBV9 | CASSVNPSWASGSGQYF | TGTGCCAGCAGCGTAAACCCCTCTTGGGCTAGCGGGAGTGGCCAGTACTTC
once | TRBJ2-3 | TRBD2 | TRBV19 | CASSNLAGVGTDTQYF | TGTGCCAGTAGTAATCTGGCGGGAGTGGGCACAGATACGCAGTATTTT
- | TRBJ2-6 | TRBD1 | TRBV5-1 | CASSPGGTGPSGANVLTF | TGCGCCAGCAGCCCCGGTGGGACAGGGCCCTCTGGGGCCAACGTCCTGACTTTC